This T cell receptor beta chain is from a study of human T cells and chemical hapten exposure. About the study: The sensitizing agent was 2% DPC, placed on roughly 2 cm by roughly 2 cm of upper inner arm skin. Patch tests containing 0.01% DPC, applied to the upper back, were read at 6 days.

Unique molecular identifiers were attached to individual cDNA molecules within the library. One entry per CDR3 protein results from TCRdb running MiXCR on the RACE reads. The sample yields 100,000 or so distinct CDR3 sequences, less than 45% seen once. The CDR3 spans 14 residues. The ends were cut back, 6 bases at V and 3 bases at J, with 15 bases in the middle. The germline gives CDR1 MNHNS, CDR2 SASEGT. The sample's time point: patch test 3, about 24 weeks after DPC sensitization. As to treatment: therapeutic diphenylcyclopropenone sensitization with weekly scalp DPC. Phlebotomy was performed prior to application of every patch test.

This rearrangement joins TRBV6-1 to TRBJ2-7; possibly TRBD1 for D (6 bases). The TCR comes from a man aged 40-50 years with alopecia areata. Some clones in this sample may be carry-over from other donors' samples. The specimen was whole blood, collected in connection with sensitization to the hapten diphenylcyclopropenone (DPC). For the CDR3, the DNA is TGTGCCAGCAGACTTGACAGGACTGTCTACGAGCAGTACTTC. It yields the protein CASRLDRTVYEQYF.